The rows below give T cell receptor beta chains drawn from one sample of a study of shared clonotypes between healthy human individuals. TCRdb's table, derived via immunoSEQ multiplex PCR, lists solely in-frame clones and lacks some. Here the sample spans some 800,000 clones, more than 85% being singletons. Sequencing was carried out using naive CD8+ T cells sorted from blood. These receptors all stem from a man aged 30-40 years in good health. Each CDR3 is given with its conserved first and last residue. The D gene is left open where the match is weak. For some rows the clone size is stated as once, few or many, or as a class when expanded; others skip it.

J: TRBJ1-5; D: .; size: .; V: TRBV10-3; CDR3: CAISDSTDSNQPQHF; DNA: TGTGCCATCAGTGATTCGACGGATAGCAATCAGCCCCAGCATTTT
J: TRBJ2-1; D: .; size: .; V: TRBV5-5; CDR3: CASSFSDSYNEQFF; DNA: TGTGCCAGCAGCTTTTCCGATTCCTACAATGAGCAGTTCTTC
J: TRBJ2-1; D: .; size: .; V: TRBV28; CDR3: CASSSAYQGNEQFF; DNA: TGTGCCAGCAGTTCCGCATATCAGGGCAATGAGCAGTTCTTC
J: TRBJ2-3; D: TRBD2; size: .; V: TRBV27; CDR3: CASSLIGTSGSLTQYF; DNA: TGTGCCAGCAGTTTGATCGGGACTAGCGGGAGCCTTACGCAGTATTTT
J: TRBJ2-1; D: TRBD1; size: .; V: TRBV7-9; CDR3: CASRPAGTGLFF; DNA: TGTGCCAGCAGACCCGCCGGGACAGGGCTGTTCTTC
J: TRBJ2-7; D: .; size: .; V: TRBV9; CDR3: CASSGGKGYEQYF; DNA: TGTGCCAGCAGCGGGGGAAAAGGCTACGAGCAGTACTTC
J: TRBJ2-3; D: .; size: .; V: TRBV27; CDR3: CASGPAWDTQYF; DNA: TGTGCCAGCGGCCCGGCATGGGATACGCAGTATTTT
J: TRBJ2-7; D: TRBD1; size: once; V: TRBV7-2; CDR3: CASSPHFGQGVYEQYF; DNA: TGTGCCAGCAGCCCTCACTTCGGACAGGGGGTTTACGAGCAGTACTTC
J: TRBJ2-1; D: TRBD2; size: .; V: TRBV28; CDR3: CASSYRLAADNEQFF; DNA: TGTGCCAGCAGTTACAGACTAGCTGCAGACAATGAGCAGTTCTTC
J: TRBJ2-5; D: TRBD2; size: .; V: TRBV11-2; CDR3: CASSTPWTSGQQETQYF; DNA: TGTGCCAGCAGCACTCCGTGGACTAGCGGGCAACAAGAGACCCAGTACTTC
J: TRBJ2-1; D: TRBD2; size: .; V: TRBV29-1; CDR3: CSVEGRENRAYNEQFF; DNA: TGCAGCGTTGAGGGGCGGGAGAATAGGGCCTACAATGAGCAGTTCTTC
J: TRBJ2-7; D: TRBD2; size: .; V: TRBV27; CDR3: CASSPLTSGTRLTGEQYF; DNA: TGTGCCAGCAGTCCATTGACTAGCGGGACACGACTAACTGGCGAGCAGTACTTC
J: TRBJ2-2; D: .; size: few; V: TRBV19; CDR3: CASSQVGGGELFF; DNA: TGTGCCAGTAGTCAAGTCGGGGGCGGGGAGCTGTTTTTT
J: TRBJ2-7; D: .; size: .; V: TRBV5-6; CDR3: CASSLGGRGLRGSYEQYF; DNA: TGTGCCAGCAGCTTGGGTGGGCGGGGCCTGAGGGGCTCCTACGAGCAGTACTTC
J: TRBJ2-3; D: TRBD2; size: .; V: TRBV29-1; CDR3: CSVDLGLAASTDTQYF; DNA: TGCAGCGTTGACCTCGGACTAGCGGCTAGCACAGATACGCAGTATTTT
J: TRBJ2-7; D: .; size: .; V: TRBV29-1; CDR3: CSVEALGSYEQYF; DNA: TGCAGCGTTGAGGCATTAGGGTCCTACGAGCAGTACTTC
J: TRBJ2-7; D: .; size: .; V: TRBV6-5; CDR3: CASTKARNEQYF; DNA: TGTGCCAGCACCAAGGCCCGCAACGAGCAGTACTTC
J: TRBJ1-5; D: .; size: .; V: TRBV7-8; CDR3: CASSFRSGTGQPQHF; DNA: TGTGCCAGCAGCTTTAGGTCGGGGACGGGCCAGCCCCAGCATTTT
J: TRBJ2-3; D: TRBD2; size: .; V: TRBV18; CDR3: CASSPTSGRETDTQYF; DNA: TGTGCCAGCTCACCTACTAGCGGGAGGGAAACAGATACGCAGTATTTT
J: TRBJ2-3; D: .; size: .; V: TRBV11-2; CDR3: CASSLEWGSADTQYF; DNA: TGTGCCAGCAGCTTAGAGTGGGGGTCTGCAGATACGCAGTATTTT
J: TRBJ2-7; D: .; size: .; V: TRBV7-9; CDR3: CASSLAGTHYEQYF; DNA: TGTGCCAGCAGCTTAGCAGGGACCCACTACGAGCAGTACTTC
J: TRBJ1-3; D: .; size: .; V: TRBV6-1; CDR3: CASSEAWGTGNTIYF; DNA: TGTGCCAGCAGTGAAGCCTGGGGGACTGGAAACACCATATATTTT
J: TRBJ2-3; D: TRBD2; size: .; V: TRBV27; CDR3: CASNWRESTDTQYF; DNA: TGTGCCAGCAATTGGCGGGAGAGCACAGATACGCAGTATTTT
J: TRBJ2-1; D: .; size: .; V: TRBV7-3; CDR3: CPSSFSSRAVDSYNEQFF; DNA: TGCCCCAGCAGCTTCTCGTCCCGAGCGGTAGACTCCTACAATGAGCAGTTCTTC
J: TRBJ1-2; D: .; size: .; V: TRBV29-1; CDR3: CSVDSAAERADYGYTF; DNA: TGCAGCGTTGATTCGGCCGCGGAGAGGGCGGACTATGGCTACACCTTC
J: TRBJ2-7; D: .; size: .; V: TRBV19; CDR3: CASRGAKQYF; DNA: TGTGCCAGTAGGGGGGCCAAGCAGTACTTC
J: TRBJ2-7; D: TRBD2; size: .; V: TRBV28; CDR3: CASSFEVAGGSQYF; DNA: TGTGCCAGCAGTTTTGAGGTGGCGGGAGGTTCGCAGTACTTC
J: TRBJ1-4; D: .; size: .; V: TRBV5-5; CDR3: CASSFNDPGLTNEKLFF; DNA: TGTGCCAGCAGTTTCAATGATCCGGGACTGACTAATGAAAAACTGTTTTTT
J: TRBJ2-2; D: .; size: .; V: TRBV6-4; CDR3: CASSEVIAGELFF; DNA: TGTGCCAGCAGTGAAGTTATCGCCGGGGAGCTGTTTTTT
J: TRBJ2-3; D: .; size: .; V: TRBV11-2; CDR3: CASSSRLEPSTDTQYF; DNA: TGTGCCAGCAGCTCCAGACTCGAGCCTAGCACAGATACGCAGTATTTT
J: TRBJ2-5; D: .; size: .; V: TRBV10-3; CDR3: CAISESGVLETQYF; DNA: TGTGCCATCAGTGAGTCGGGAGTATTGGAGACCCAGTACTTC
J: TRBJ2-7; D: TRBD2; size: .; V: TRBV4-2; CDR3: CASSQVEMRESPSYEQYF; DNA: TGTGCCAGCAGCCAAGTCGAAATGCGGGAGAGTCCCTCCTACGAGCAGTACTTC
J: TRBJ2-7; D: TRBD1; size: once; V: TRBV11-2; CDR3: CASSLDIWTGVQYEQYF; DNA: TGTGCCAGCAGCTTAGATATTTGGACAGGGGTCCAATACGAGCAGTACTTC
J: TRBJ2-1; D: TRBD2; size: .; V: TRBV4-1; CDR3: CASSQEGTSRAAQFF; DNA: TGCGCCAGCAGCCAAGAAGGGACTAGCAGGGCTGCGCAGTTCTTC
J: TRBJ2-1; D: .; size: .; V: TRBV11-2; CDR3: CASSFWIGSSYNEQFF; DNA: TGTGCCAGCAGCTTCTGGATAGGGAGCTCCTACAATGAGCAGTTCTTC
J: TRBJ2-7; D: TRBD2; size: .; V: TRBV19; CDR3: CASTPAGGTYEQYF; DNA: TGTGCCAGTACCCCGGCGGGAGGGACCTACGAGCAGTACTTC
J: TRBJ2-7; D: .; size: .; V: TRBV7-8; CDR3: CASSLAPGRVAYF; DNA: TGTGCCAGCAGCTTAGCGCCGGGTAGGGTGGCGTACTTC
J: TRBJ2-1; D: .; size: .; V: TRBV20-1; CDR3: CSAVEINEQFF; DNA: TGCAGTGCTGTGGAGATTAATGAGCAGTTCTTC
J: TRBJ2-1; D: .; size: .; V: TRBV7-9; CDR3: CASSSSTYNEQFF; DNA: TGTGCCAGCAGCTCCAGTACCTACAATGAGCAGTTCTTC
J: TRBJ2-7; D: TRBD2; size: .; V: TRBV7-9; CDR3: CASSSSGRSLLEQYF; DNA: TGTGCCAGCAGCTCCAGCGGGAGGAGCCTGTTGGAGCAGTACTTC
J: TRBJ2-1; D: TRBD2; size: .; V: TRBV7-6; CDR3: CASSSGLAGVFYNEQFF; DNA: TGTGCCAGCAGCTCAGGACTAGCGGGAGTTTTTTACAATGAGCAGTTCTTC
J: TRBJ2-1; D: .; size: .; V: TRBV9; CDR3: CASSVYGNEQFF; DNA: TGTGCCAGCAGCGTCTACGGCAATGAGCAGTTCTTC
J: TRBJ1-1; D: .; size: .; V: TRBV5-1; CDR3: CASSSDQGYTEAFF; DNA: TGCGCCAGCAGCTCGGATCAGGGGTACACTGAAGCTTTCTTT
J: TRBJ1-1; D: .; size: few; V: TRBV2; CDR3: CASSLRVTGEAFF; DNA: TGTGCCAGCAGCCTGAGGGTAACCGGTGAAGCTTTCTTT
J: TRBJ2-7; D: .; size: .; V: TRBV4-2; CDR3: CASSPGEAGASYEQYF; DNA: TGTGCCAGCAGCCCAGGGGAGGCCGGAGCTTCCTACGAGCAGTACTTC
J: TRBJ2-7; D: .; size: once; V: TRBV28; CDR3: CASSFGQGYEQYF; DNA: TGTGCCAGCAGTTTCGGTCAGGGGTACGAGCAGTACTTC
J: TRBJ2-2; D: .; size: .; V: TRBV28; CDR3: CASTPTIGLNTGELFF; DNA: TGTGCCAGCACACCCACGATAGGGTTGAACACCGGGGAGCTGTTTTTT